These 15 T cell receptor beta chains were sequenced from one sample in a study of blood T cell repertoires in COVID-19 (dated by TCRdb to the early 2020s). The library relied on the immunoSEQ multiplex PCR assay. TCRdb re-hosts the immuneACCESS table, in-frame sequences only. Its copies lack some clones; in the studies checked, an unresolved V gene accounts for under half of them, and the cause for the rest is not known. Counted in this sample were about 270,000 clones; roughly 86% of them appeared once. About 8.7% of the sample is in the top ten clones. Sequencing input: peripheral blood. These receptors were collected from a man aged 40-55 years with active or convalescent COVID-19.

This clone was observed a few times. The chain joins TRBV4-2 to TRBJ2-3; 7 bases are shared with TRBD2. The CDR3 loop spans 18 amino acids. Trimming at V came to 4 bases and at J to 0 bases, leaving 13 bases not matched to a gene. Germline CDR1 is LGHNA and CDR2 is YNFKEQ. The CDR3 DNA is TGTGCCAGCAGCCCTACGAACGGCGGGGGACCTAGCACAGATACGCAGTATTTT. Amino acids: CASSPTNGGGPSTDTQYF.

This clone was picked up a small number of times. V and J are TRBV2 and TRBJ2-7; TRBD2 is a possible D gene (5 bases). Trimming removed 0 bases from V and 0 bases from J, with 24 bases in between. Looked up from germline, CDR1 is SNHLY and CDR2 is FYNNEI. The CDR3 is made up of 20 amino acids. This CDR3 is CASSEALLEVATTSSYEQYF. The CDR3 DNA is TGTGCCAGCAGTGAAGCGCTTTTGGAGGTGGCAACGACGAGCTCCTACGAGCAGTACTTC.

The CDR3 sequence is CASSVEREYTDTQYF. CDR3 coding DNA: TGTGCCAGCAGCGTGGAGCGGGAGTACACAGATACGCAGTATTTT. This chain links TRBV9 with TRBJ2-3, with 8 bases fitting TRBD2. Trimming at V came to 2 bases and at J to 2 bases, leaving 4 bases not matched to a gene. Per the germline V gene, CDR1 is SGDLS and CDR2 is YYNGEE. There are 15 residues in the CDR3.

The chain employs TRBV6-5 and TRBJ1-6, with 8 bases matching TRBD1. This CDR3 is 15 amino acids long. Germline CDR1 and CDR2: MNHEY and SVGAGI. J lost 8 bases, V lost 5 bases, and 8 bases had no gene match. The CDR3 protein is CASSLQDRDHSPLHF. The CDR3 bases are TGTGCCAGCAGTCTCCAGGACAGGGACCATTCACCCCTCCACTTT.

CDR3 sequence (DNA): TGTGCCAGCAGCAAACAGCGAGTAACCGGGGAGCTGTTTTTT. It is translated as CASSKQRVTGELFF. The chain is built from TRBV21-1 and TRBJ2-2; TRBD2 is the table's D call, not checked against the DNA. TRBV21-1 is a pseudogene locus. This CDR3 spans 14 amino acids.

This clone was counted once. J is TRBJ1-1 and V is TRBV6-6; the D gene is possibly TRBD1 (6 bases). Germline CDR1 and CDR2: MNHNY and SVGAGI (reference sequence). Trimming cost V 6 bases and J 4 bases, with 9 bases left between them. The CDR3 sequence is 12 residues long. The CDR3 loop is CASRRDITEAFF. Written as DNA, the CDR3 is TGTGCCAGCAGAAGGGACATCACTGAAGCTTTCTTT.

This clone was seen just once. The chain combines TRBV12-3 or TRBV12-4 with TRBJ1-2, with TRBD1 matching over 9 bases. The V gene end was trimmed by 4 bases and the J gene end by 6 bases; junction bases not matched to a gene: 3. The CDR3 has 13 amino acids. CDR3 sequence: CASSWDRANGYTF. As DNA, the CDR3 is TGTGCCAGCAGTTGGGACAGGGCGAATGGCTACACCTTC.

This clone was detected only once. The rearrangement joins TRBV24-1 to TRBJ2-2; 13 positions agree with TRBD2. J was trimmed by 3 bases and V by 4 bases; bases with no gene match: 7. This CDR3 contains 18 residues. CDR1 is KGHDR, CDR2 SFDVKD, per germline. DNA of the CDR3: TGTGCCACCAGTGACCCCCGTGGGACTAGCGGGGACACCGGGGAGCTGTTTTTT. The encoded protein is CATSDPRGTSGDTGELFF.

This sequence joins TRBV12-5 and TRBJ2-7; 9 bases fit TRBD2. This CDR3 has 15 residues. J lost 6 bases, V lost 2 bases, and 8 bases had no gene match. Germline CDR1 is LGHNT and CDR2 is FRNRAP. CDR3 sequence (DNA): TGTGCTAGTGGTTTGCTGACGGGACTAGCTTCCGAGCAGTACTTC. It yields the protein CASGLLTGLASEQYF.

The chain is built from TRBV5-1 and TRBJ2-6; D not resolved. Trimming pared 3 bases from V and 0 bases from J, leaving 7 bases between. Germline lookup yields CDR1 SGHRS and CDR2 YFSETQ. This CDR3 has 15 residues. In DNA form, the CDR3 reads TGCGCCAGCAGCTCCGCGGTCTCTGGGGCCAACGTCCTGACTTTC. Translated: CASSSAVSGANVLTF.

This clone was counted a few times. V gene TRBV9 combines with J gene TRBJ2-4; TRBD1 is a possible D gene (6 bases). Between the trimmed V and J ends, which lost 4 bases and 4 bases, there was a span of 15 bases. CDR1 is SGDLS and CDR2 is YYNGEE in the germline V gene. The CDR3 contains 15 residues. The CDR3: CASSPRTEPKNIQYF. The CDR3 DNA is TGTGCCAGCAGCCCCCGGACAGAGCCAAAAAACATTCAGTACTTC.

The rearrangement joins TRBV24-1 to TRBJ2-5; 8 bases are a match to TRBD2. Germline V gene lookup returns CDR1 KGHDR and CDR2 SFDVKD. The CDR3 is made up of 16 amino acids. With 9 bases clipped from V and 0 bases from J, the junction kept 11 bases outside the gene matches. CDR3 DNA sequence: TGTGCCACCGCGGCGGGAGGCCGGGGAAACCAAGAGACCCAGTACTTC. Amino acid sequence: CATAAGGRGNQETQYF.

The chain couples TRBV6-6 to TRBJ2-5, with D possibly TRBD2 on 6 matching bases. With 6 bases removed from V and 5 bases from J, the gap between germline ends came to 16 bases. The germline CDR1 and CDR2 sequences are MNHNY and SVGAGI (reference sequence). The CDR3 loop spans 14 amino acids. CDR3 region: CASSPPGRQETQYF. The CDR3 region has the DNA TGTGCCAGCAGCCCCCCGGGGAGGCAGGAGACCCAGTACTTC.

The V call is TRBV18, the J call TRBJ1-3; D remains ambiguous. This CDR3 region has 15 residues. Germline CDR1 and CDR2: KGHSH and LQKENI. Trimming took 4 bases from V and 0 from J, leaving 10 bases between them. This CDR3 is CASSLQALSGNTIYF. For the CDR3, the DNA is TGTGCCAGCTCACTTCAGGCACTCTCTGGAAACACCATATATTTT.

V is TRBV5-1 and J is TRBJ2-7, with 9 nucleotides matching TRBD1. The CDR3 runs 15 residues. Germline V gene lookup returns CDR1 SGHRS and CDR2 YFSETQ. Trimming cost V 3 bases and J 7 bases; bases outside gene matches: 11. The CDR3 bases are TGCGCCAGCAGCTCTTCCGGGACAGGGAGAGAGGAGCAGTACTTC. This encodes CASSSSGTGREEQYF.